This record looks at one T cell receptor (beta chain) sequence and its context. Antigen: not known. Its ends do not fully match the called genes, so a read error is possible. Donors sampled were nominally healthy, though unrecorded immune exposures were likely. These data belong to a study of cytomegalovirus exposure and HLA in healthy donors. Study observations and caveats: Available immune exposure information was restricted to CMV serostatus only. Investigators reported 150 to 200 TCR beta chains as tied to cytomegalovirus. Sequencing probably produced one cluster of sequence variants that were highly shared.

Germline V gene data show CDR1 as SSHAT and CDR2 as FNYEAQ (reference sequence). CDR3 length: 15 residues. Vbeta (60) and Jbeta (13) primers were used in the PCR. Assay used: immunoSEQ multiplex PCR; TCRdb lists only in-frame clones, some missing. The sample holds around 90,000 clones; around two thirds are singletons and the top ten take 5.5%. The clonotype comes from a woman aged 25 to 39 in good health and CMV-seropositive. This chain joins TRBV7-7 and TRBJ2-3; 7 nucleotides align to TRBD1. The specimen sequenced was PBMCs. The chain's CDR3 is CASSLAGGSTDTQYF. Here the CDR3 DNA reads TGTGCTAGCAGCTTAGCAGGGGGTAGCACAGATACGCAGTATTTT.